The next 29 T cell receptor beta chains were all read from a single sample in a study of T-cell reconstitution after alpha-beta-depleted transplantation in children (TCRdb year 2016). The treatment or condition label here, explained by the study, means: allogeneic hematopoietic cell transplantation with graft depleted of TCRalphabeta T cells and CD19 B cells. The library was made by PCR. Reads for this sample came from an Illumina HiSeq 2500. TCR library preparation used molecular barcoding, with unique molecular identifiers applied to normalize quantification of the TCRbeta repertoire. TCRdb applied fastp at Q25 and MiXCR to the public reads, then kept only in-frame beta chains. Rows are unified per CDR3 protein, each entry keeping the most common DNA and genes. This sample is represented by about 460,000 distinct CDR3 sequences; about 10% of them were singletons. The ten largest clones represent around 15% of the sample.

The specimen comprised PBMCs, mostly from graft donor cells, sampled 180 days after TCRalphabeta/CD19-depleted stem cell transplant. The receptors were gathered from a female patient aged 2-15 years who had a stem cell transplant for aplastic anemia, so the T cells may come from the graft donor.

The rearrangement uses TRBV6-5 and TRBJ1-6; TRBD1 aligns across 8 bases. After removal of 4 bases from V and 0 bases from J, the junction contained 5 bases not matched to a gene. The CDR3 is 17 amino acids. Germline loops: CDR1 MNHEY, CDR2 SVGAGI. CDR3 sequence (DNA): TGTGCCAGCAGTTGGGGACAGGCGAGCTCCTATAATTCACCCCTCCACTTT. Residues: CASSWGQASSYNSPLHF.

This clonotype was detected only a few times. V and J are TRBV18 and TRBJ2-7, with 8 bases matching TRBD2. V dropped 3 bases and J dropped 3; count of bases not matched to a gene: 7. CDR3 length equals 15 residues. Germline V gene lookup returns CDR1 KGHSH and CDR2 LQKENI. The DNA for the CDR3 is TGTGCCAGCTCACCTGCGGGGGGAAGGGGCTACGAGCAGTACTTC. Protein: CASSPAGGRGYEQYF. Based on the CDR3 plus reference TRBV18 and TRBJ2-7, the full variable domain is NAGVMQNPRHLVRRRGQEARLRCSPMKGHSHVYWYRQLPEEGLKFMVYLQKENIIDESGMPKERFSAEFPKEGPSILRIQQVVRGDSAAYFCASSPAGGRGYEQYFGPGTRLTVT.

The sample holds a few counts of this clonotype. The chain recombines TRBV27 with TRBJ2-3, with D possibly TRBD1 on 5 matching bases. Germline V gene sequence: CDR1 MNHEY, CDR2 SMNVEV (reference sequence). The V gene lost 2 bases and the J gene lost 5 bases, with 17 bases spanning the gap. The CDR3 runs 16 residues. CDR3 amino acids: CASSLGAVVSKDTQYF. The CDR3 DNA is TGTGCCAGCAGTTTAGGGGCAGTTGTAAGTAAAGATACGCAGTATTTT.

The V and J genes are TRBV7-9 and TRBJ1-5, with 8 bases identical to TRBD1. The CDR3 runs to 15 residues. V lost 2 bases and J lost 9; bases outside the gene matches: 9. Germline-derived CDR1 and CDR2 are SEHNR and FQNEAQ (reference sequence). This CDR3 is CASSLTGGPKAPQHF. CDR3 nucleotide sequence: TGTGCCAGCAGCTTAACAGGGGGACCTAAAGCGCCCCAGCATTTT.

This clonotype has a count of ten or more. V and J are TRBV5-1 and TRBJ2-3, with D unclear. CDR3 length equals 14 residues. Germline-derived CDR1 and CDR2 are SGHRS and YFSETQ. V lost 7 bases to trimming and J lost 4 bases, with 16 bases between them. CDR3 protein: CASGTALSADTQYF. The CDR3 nucleotides read TGCGCCAGCGGTACGGCCCTCTCCGCAGATACGCAGTATTTT.

This clonotype has only a few counts. The chain couples TRBV7-2 to TRBJ2-3; D not resolved. The CDR3 is 15 amino acids. The germline gives CDR1 SGHTA, CDR2 FQGNSA. V was pared by 5 bases and J by 6 bases, with 18 bases between. The CDR3 nucleotides are TGTGCCAGCAGCCTTAGGTCTAGTAATACCGATACGCAGTATTTT. It is translated as CASSLRSSNTDTQYF.

The V gene is TRBV19, the J gene TRBJ2-1, with a tentative D call TRBD2 (6 bases). V was pared by 9 bases and J by 4 bases, with 16 bases between. The CDR3 totals 14 residues. Germline loops: CDR1 LNHDA, CDR2 SQIVND (reference sequence). This chain's CDR3 is CARPGDASYNEQFF. The CDR3 DNA sequence: TGTGCCAGGCCGGGGGACGCGAGTTACAATGAGCAGTTCTTC.

This clonotype turned up a few times. The chain combines TRBV12-3 or TRBV12-4 with TRBJ1-4, with D possibly being TRBD1 (5 bases). The CDR3 covers 12 residues. The V end was cut by 2 bases, the J end by 11 bases, with 9 bases between. CDR3 loop: CASSLSGDKLFF. The CDR3 nucleotides read TGTGCCAGCAGTTTAAGCGGGGACAAACTGTTTTTT.

The chain employs TRBV4-2 and TRBJ1-3; a weak D match, TRBD1 (5 bases). The germline gives CDR1 LGHNA, CDR2 YNFKEQ. CDR3 length equals 19 residues. V gave up 3 bases and J gave up 4 bases, with 25 bases separating them. CDR3 coding DNA: TGTGCCAGCAGCCAGGTTCACAACTCTCAGGGCACAGACGGAAACACCATATATTTT. This codes for CASSQVHNSQGTDGNTIYF.

This clonotype was seen only a few times. The V and J genes are TRBV5-6 and TRBJ2-5; D is ambiguous. The CDR3 length is 11 residues. CDR1 is SGHDT, CDR2 YYEEEE, per germline. Trimming took 4 bases from V and 4 from J, leaving 5 bases between them. CDR3 bases: TGTGCCAGCAGCCGAACAGAGACCCAGTACTTC. This encodes CASSRTETQYF.

This clonotype was seen repeatedly, ten times or more. The chain has TRBV28 and TRBJ2-3; 7 bases map to TRBD1. V was pared by 7 bases and J by 1 base, with 14 bases of the junction left unmatched. Germline V gives CDR1 MDHEN, CDR2 SYDVKM. The CDR3 is 17 residues long. CDR3 sequence: CASTLIEGARGTDTQYF. The CDR3 DNA reads as TGTGCCAGCACCCTTATCGAGGGGGCTAGGGGCACAGATACGCAGTATTTT. Filled out from reference TRBV28 and TRBJ2-3, the complete variable domain reads DVKVTQSSRYLVKRTGEKVFLECVQDMDHENMFWYRQDPGLGLRLIYFSYDVKMKEKGDIPEGYSVSREKKERFSLILESASTNQTSMYLCASTLIEGARGTDTQYFGPGTRLTVL.

This sequence joins TRBV24-1 and TRBJ1-4; D gene ambiguous. The V gene's germline CDR1 is KGHDR and CDR2 SFDVKD. Deletions cut 6 bases from V and 4 bases from J, with 14 bases between. This CDR3 region has 15 residues. The CDR3: CATSPGRRYNEKLFF. In DNA form, the CDR3 reads TGTGCCACCAGTCCGGGCAGGCGATATAATGAAAAACTGTTTTTT.

This clonotype occurred a few times. The chain employs TRBV20-1 and TRBJ2-1; 9 bases map to TRBD2. Germline CDR1 DFQATT, CDR2 SNEGSKA (reference sequence). This CDR3 spans 16 amino acids. V shed 6 bases, J shed 6 bases, and the junction held 15 bases outside the gene matches. The CDR3 region is CSAPDPGTSFLNEQFF. CDR3 nucleotides: TGCAGTGCCCCCGACCCCGGGACTAGCTTCCTCAATGAGCAGTTCTTC.

This clonotype occurred a few times. The J gene is TRBJ2-2, the V gene TRBV7-2; D possibly corresponds to TRBD2 (5 bases). Trimming took 2 bases from V and 3 from J, leaving 7 bases between them. The CDR3 length is 14 residues. Germline V lookup: CDR1 SGHTA, CDR2 FQGNSA. This CDR3 reads CASSLWRDTGELFF. CDR3 DNA sequence: TGTGCCAGCAGCTTATGGCGGGACACCGGGGAGCTGTTTTTT.

This chain connects TRBV29-1 to TRBJ2-7; D tentatively fits TRBD1 or TRBD2 (5 bases each). Germline CDR1 is SQVTM and CDR2 is ANQGSEA. This CDR3 has 14 amino acids. V shed 6 bases and J shed 3 bases, with 18 bases lying between them. The CDR3 protein is CSVGDPAFDYEQYV. The CDR3 nucleotides are TGCAGCGTGGGGGACCCTGCGTTTGACTACGAGCAGTACGTC.

The chain links TRBV7-2 to TRBJ1-5; 8 bases align to TRBD1. The CDR3 totals 15 residues. The V gene's germline CDR1 is SGHTA and CDR2 FQGNSA. V lost 5 bases, J lost 5 bases, and 8 bases stayed unmatched. The CDR3: CASSLQDREYQPQHF. The CDR3 nucleotides are TGTGCCAGCAGCCTACAGGACAGGGAATATCAGCCCCAGCATTTT. Filled out from reference TRBV7-2 and TRBJ1-5, the complete variable domain reads GAGVSQSPSNKVTEKGKDVELRCDPISGHTALYWYRQSLGQGLEFLIYFQGNSAPDKSGLPSDRFSAERTGGSVSTLTIQRTQQEDSAVYLCASSLQDREYQPQHFGDGTRLSIL.

The chain employs TRBV11-1 and TRBJ2-3, with 10 nucleotides matching TRBD2. Germline V gives CDR1 SGHAT, CDR2 FQDESV (reference sequence). V lost 7 bases, J lost 0 bases, and 13 bases stayed unmatched. This CDR3 is built from 18 residues. In nucleotides, the CDR3 is TGTGCCAGCACCTTGGAAGCGGGAGGGCCCGTAAGCACAGATACGCAGTATTTT. Protein sequence: CASTLEAGGPVSTDTQYF.

This clonotype was counted only a few times. This CDR3 is CSVELKGPGYEQYF. The CDR3 nucleotides read TGCAGCGTTGAACTCAAGGGACCGGGCTACGAGCAGTACTTC. The chain has TRBV29-1 and TRBJ2-7; D may be TRBD1 or TRBD2 (5 bases each). V was shortened by 2 bases and J by 3 bases, with 14 bases between the two germline ends. The CDR3 extends over 14 amino acids. Germline V gives CDR1 SQVTM, CDR2 ANQGSEA.

This clonotype was observed a few times. The chain employs TRBV6-2 or TRBV6-3 and TRBJ2-3, with TRBD2 matching over 8 bases. The ends lost 4 bases at V and 2 bases at J; junction bases unmatched: 8. There are 16 residues in the CDR3. CDR1 and CDR2 from the germline V gene are MNHEY and SVGEGT. CDR3 sequence: CASSSPGGPLTDTQYF. CDR3 nucleotide sequence: TGTGCCAGCAGTTCCCCGGGAGGGCCACTCACAGATACGCAGTATTTT.

This clonotype was counted only a few times. The V gene is TRBV7-8, the J gene TRBJ2-1, with 7 bases that match TRBD1. Germline V gene sequence: CDR1 SGHVS, CDR2 FQNEAQ. This CDR3 is 13 amino acids long. The ends lost 4 bases at V and 12 bases at J; junction bases unmatched: 9. The CDR3 here is CASSSASQGWQFF. In DNA form, the CDR3 reads TGTGCCAGCAGCTCAGCATCACAGGGGTGGCAGTTCTTC.

The J gene is TRBJ2-1, the V gene TRBV9, with a tentative D call TRBD2 (6 bases). This CDR3 comprises 16 residues. Germline CDR1 reads SGDLS; CDR2 reads YYNGEE. Trimming took off 3 bases at V and 9 bases at J, with 22 bases between the two ends. CDR3 nucleotides: TGTGCCAGCAGCGACCTCTCCGGGACCACCGGGGGTGAGCAGTTCTTC. Translated, it gives CASSDLSGTTGGEQFF.

The rearrangement links TRBV11-2 to TRBJ2-2, with D tentatively TRBD2 (5 bases). CDR3 size: 17 residues. In germline, CDR1 is SGHAT, CDR2 FQNNGV. Trimming shortened V by 0 bases and J by 7 bases, and 18 bases separated the two germline ends. The CDR3 nucleotides are TGTGCCAGCAGCTTAGAAGGTGGCGGGCCTTTCCGCGGGGAGCTGTTTTTT. The encoded protein is CASSLEGGGPFRGELFF.

The rearrangement joins TRBV28 to TRBJ1-2; 9 bases fit TRBD1. V gave up 2 bases and J gave up 3 bases; unmatched junction bases: 10. The germline V gene encodes CDR1 MDHEN and CDR2 SYDVKM. This CDR3 is 17 amino acids long. DNA of the CDR3: TGTGCCAGCAGTTTACTACGGACAGGGGACAAGGACTATGGCTACACCTTC. This gives the protein CASSLLRTGDKDYGYTF.

V gene TRBV18 combines with J gene TRBJ2-3; 10 bases are a match to TRBD2. The CDR3 contains 15 residues. Trimming took 3 bases from V and 7 from J; bases not matched to a gene: 7. Germline-derived CDR1 and CDR2 are KGHSH and LQKENI. CDR3 in DNA: TGTGCCAGCTCACCCGGACTAGCGGATACATATACGCAGTATTTT. Translation gives CASSPGLADTYTQYF.

This chain connects TRBV5-1 to TRBJ1-1; 7 nucleotides line up with TRBD1. The CDR3 is 14 residues long. Germline V CDR1 and CDR2: SGHRS, YFSETQ. Germline trimming cut 6 bases from V and 0 bases from J; bases unmatched to any gene: 5. This chain's CDR3 is CASKGQSVNTEAFF. CDR3 bases: TGCGCCAGCAAGGGACAGAGCGTGAACACTGAAGCTTTCTTT.

This clonotype showed up just a few times. The rearrangement links TRBV24-1 to TRBJ1-1; 10 nucleotides match TRBD1. V dropped 3 bases and J dropped 7; count of bases not matched to a gene: 10. This CDR3 is built from 16 residues. Looked up from germline, CDR1 is KGHDR and CDR2 is SFDVKD. The CDR3 sequence is CATSDPDRGGTGEAFF. The DNA of the CDR3 is TGTGCCACCAGTGATCCGGACAGGGGGGGTACGGGTGAAGCTTTCTTT.

This clonotype showed up just a few times. The chain joins TRBV7-2 to TRBJ2-1; a weak D match, TRBD2 (5 bases). The germline CDR1 and CDR2 sequences are SGHTA and FQGNSA. The ends were cut back, 4 bases at V and 10 bases at J, with 14 bases in the middle. The length of the CDR3 is 13 residues. The CDR3 protein is CASSSRTSTEQFF. The CDR3, as DNA: TGTGCCAGCAGCTCGAGGACTTCAACCGAGCAGTTCTTC.

DNA for the CDR3: TGTGCCACCGCCTGGGTAGGCACTGAAGCTTTCTTT. Translating gives CATAWVGTEAFF. The rearrangement links TRBV10-3 to TRBJ1-1; D uncertain. This CDR3 is built from 12 residues. CDR1 and CDR2 (germline): ENHRY, SYGVKD. V was cut by 10 bases and J by 4 bases, with 13 bases left in between.

This clonotype was observed a few times. J is TRBJ1-1 and V is TRBV28; TRBD1 matches at 7 bases. Germline V gives CDR1 MDHEN, CDR2 SYDVKM. J was trimmed by 0 bases and V by 7 bases; bases with no gene match: 5. The CDR3 has 14 amino acids. DNA for the CDR3: TGTGCCAGCATGGCGGGACAGATGAACACTGAAGCTTTCTTT. Translated, it gives CASMAGQMNTEAFF.